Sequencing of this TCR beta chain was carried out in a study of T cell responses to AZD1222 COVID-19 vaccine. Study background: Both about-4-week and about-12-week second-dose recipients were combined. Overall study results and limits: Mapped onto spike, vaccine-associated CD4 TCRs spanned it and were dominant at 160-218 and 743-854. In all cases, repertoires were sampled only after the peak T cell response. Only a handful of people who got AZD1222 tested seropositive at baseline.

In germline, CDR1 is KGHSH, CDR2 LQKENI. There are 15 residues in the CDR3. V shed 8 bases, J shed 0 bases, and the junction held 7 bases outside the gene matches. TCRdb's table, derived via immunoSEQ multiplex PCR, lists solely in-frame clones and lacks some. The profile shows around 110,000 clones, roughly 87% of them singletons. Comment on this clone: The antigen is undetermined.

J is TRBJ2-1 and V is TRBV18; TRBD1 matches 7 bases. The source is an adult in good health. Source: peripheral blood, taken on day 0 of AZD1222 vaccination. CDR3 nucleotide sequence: TGTGCCAGCGCGCTACAGGGGAGCTCCTACAATGAGCAGTTCTTC. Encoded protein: CASALQGSSYNEQFF.